The 21 T cell receptor beta chains listed next were all sequenced from one sample in a study of liver allograft versus peripheral blood T cells. Study-wide background: A comparison was made between T cell receptor repertoires in transplanted livers and those in recipients' peripheral blood.

TCRdb redid the calling of the reads with MiXCR, one entry per CDR3 protein. The sample lists some 6,500 distinct CDR3 sequences, around 18% seen once, with roughly 54% in the top ten. These receptors all come from a human patient who had a liver transplant. Some T cells may be supplied by the graft donor.

The chain combines TRBV2 with TRBJ1-1, with D hard to call. The CDR3 loop spans 15 amino acids. Germline values: CDR1 SNHLY, CDR2 FYNNEI. Trimming took 3 bases from V and 4 from J, leaving 15 bases between them. The CDR3 DNA is TGTGCCAGCAGTGAGAGGGTAGGGCTGGCCACTGAAGCTTTCTTT. Translation: CASSERVGLATEAFF.

By share, this clonotype counts as medium-sized. This rearrangement joins TRBV7-9 to TRBJ1-2, with D possibly TRBD1 on 5 matching bases. CDR1 and CDR2 (germline): SEHNR, FQNEAQ (reference sequence). The V end lost 8 bases, the J end lost 6 bases, and 16 bases lay between the germline ends. This CDR3 has 13 residues. CDR3 in amino acids: CASLRKGSDGYTF. The DNA for the CDR3 is TGTGCCAGCCTCCGCAAGGGGTCGGATGGCTACACCTTC.

There are many counts of this clonotype. The chain has TRBV19 and TRBJ1-4; 7 bases align to TRBD1. Trimming removed 5 bases from V and 4 bases from J; junction bases left unmatched: 13. Germline CDR1 LNHDA, CDR2 SQIVND (reference sequence). This CDR3 is built from 17 residues. DNA for the CDR3: TGTGCCAGTAGTGCCTTTAACAGGGGCTCGGATAATGAAAAACTGTTTTTT. It specifies CASSAFNRGSDNEKLFF. The full variable domain, in which reference TRBV19 and TRBJ1-4 provide the parts outside the CDR3, is DGGITQSPKYLFRKEGQNVTLSCEQNLNHDAMYWYRQDPGQGLRLIYYSQIVNDFQKGDIAEGYSVSREKKESFPLTVTSAQKNPTAFYLCASSAFNRGSDNEKLFFGSGTQLSVL.

As for this clonotype: A much larger clone differs from this one at a single base, so this may be a read error. The gene calls are TRBV29-1 and TRBJ1-1; D might be TRBD1 (6 bases). Germline assignment: CDR1 SQVTM and CDR2 ANQGSEA. The CDR3 covers 14 residues. CDR3 in amino acids: CSANRAGAYTEALF. In DNA, the CDR3 is TGCAGCGCCAATAGGGCAGGGGCCTACACTGAAGCTCTCTTT.

The chain links TRBV27 to TRBJ2-3; 9 bases are shared with TRBD2. Germline V gene data show CDR1 as MNHEY and CDR2 as SMNVEV (reference sequence). This CDR3 has 17 residues. J gave up 7 bases and V 4 bases, and 15 bases lay outside the gene matches. CDR3 amino acids: CASSWRRVRGGGYTQYF. The CDR3, as DNA: TGTGCCAGCAGTTGGCGTAGGGTGCGGGGGGGAGGTTATACGCAGTATTTT.

This clonotype is termed medium-sized. This chain uses TRBV6-5 with TRBJ1-4; a possible D gene is TRBD1 (6 bases). CDR1 MNHEY and CDR2 SVGAGI come from the germline V gene. The CDR3 runs 16 residues. Trimming took 5 bases from V and 8 from J, leaving 21 bases between them. The CDR3 reads CASSLLFRGVKEKLFF. The CDR3 region has the DNA TGTGCCAGCAGTCTCCTTTTCAGGGGCGTTAAGGAAAAACTGTTTTTT.

This clonotype is deemed large. CDR3 nucleotide sequence: TGTGCCAGCAGTTACGGGGACAGCCCCACAATCTGGGAGCAGTACTTC. Amino acids: CASSYGDSPTIWEQYF. The chain couples TRBV6-6 to TRBJ2-7; 7 bases match TRBD1. V trimming: 2 bases; J trimming: 7 bases; junction bases outside the gene matches: 14. The length of the CDR3 is 16 residues. The V gene's germline CDR1 is MNHNY and CDR2 SVGAGI (reference sequence).

This clonotype was seen ten or more times. The chain is built from TRBV19 and TRBJ1-3; maybe TRBD1 (5 bases). The germline CDR1 and CDR2 sequences are LNHDA and SQIVND (reference sequence). This CDR3 is built from 15 residues. The V gene lost 3 bases and the J gene lost 1 base, with 10 bases spanning the gap. The CDR3 coding sequence is TGTGCCAGTAGTATCAGCGGGGCATCTGGAAACACCATATATTTT. Residues: CASSISGASGNTIYF.

The chain links TRBV6-5 to TRBJ2-7; D is perhaps TRBD2 (6 bases). V lost 2 bases and J lost 3, with 14 bases in between. CDR3 length: 15 residues. Germline V gene lookup returns CDR1 MNHEY and CDR2 SVGAGI. The CDR3 here is CASSYGTGDHYEQYF. Here the CDR3 DNA reads TGTGCCAGCAGTTACGGTACGGGGGACCACTACGAGCAGTACTTC.

In its sample, this clonotype was seen a few times. The V call is TRBV14, the J call TRBJ1-2, with D hard to call. Trimming removed 0 bases from V and 6 bases from J, with 8 bases in between. The CDR3 is made up of 13 amino acids. Germline V CDR1 and CDR2: SGHDN, FVKESK. CDR3 region: CASSQDKKHGYTF. CDR3 coding DNA: TGTGCCAGCAGCCAAGATAAGAAGCATGGCTACACCTTC.

In regard to this clonotype: This may stem from a read error, because a much larger clone lies one nucleotide away. J is TRBJ2-1 and V is TRBV5-6; 10 bases fit TRBD2. The CDR3 has 14 amino acids. The germline V gene has CDR1 SGHDT and CDR2 YYEEEE. CDR3 nucleotide sequence: TGTGCCAGCAGCTTAGGACTAGCGGTTAATGAGCTGTTCTTC. Its translation: CASSLGLAVNELFF.

This clonotype was seen repeatedly, ten times or more. V usage is TRBV5-6 and J usage is TRBJ2-2; no clear D gene. The germline CDR1 and CDR2 sequences are SGHDT and YYEEEE. The CDR3 is made up of 11 amino acids. The V end lost 2 bases, the J end lost 7 bases, and 3 bases lay between the germline ends. CDR3 loop: CASSFGGELFF. The CDR3 DNA reads TGTGCCAGCAGCTTCGGCGGGGAGCTGTTTTTT. The full variable domain, its missing parts supplied by reference TRBV5-6 and TRBJ2-2, is DAGVTQSPTHLIKTRGQQVTLRCSPKSGHDTVSWYQQALGQGPQFIFQYYEEEERQRGNFPDRFSGHQFPNYSSELNVNALLLGDSALYLCASSFGGELFFGEGSRLTVL.

This clonotype turned up a few times. CDR3 sequence: CASSLGTGPLQPQHF. The CDR3 region has the DNA TGTGCCAGCAGCTTGGGAACAGGGCCCCTTCAGCCCCAGCATTTT. This chain joins TRBV5-4 and TRBJ1-5; D possibly corresponds to TRBD1 (6 bases). This CDR3 is built from 15 residues. V lost 0 bases to trimming and J lost 6 bases, with 13 bases between them. CDR1 is SGHNT and CDR2 is YYREEE in the germline V gene (reference sequence).

This clonotype has more than one count but fewer than ten. This sequence joins TRBV27 and TRBJ2-3, with 9 bases lining up with TRBD2. The germline V gene encodes CDR1 MNHEY and CDR2 SMNVEV (reference sequence). Trimming removed 4 bases from V and 1 base from J; junction bases left unmatched: 3. The CDR3 has 15 residues. Here the CDR3 DNA reads TGTGCCAGCAGTTCTAGACTAGCGGGCACAGATACGCAGTATTTT. As protein: CASSSRLAGTDTQYF.

This clonotype was counted only a few times. This sequence joins TRBV10-3 and TRBJ2-3, with 9 bases identical to TRBD2. V was clipped by 7 bases and J by 2 bases; unmatched bases: 7. This CDR3 comprises 15 residues. Germline V gene data show CDR1 as ENHRY and CDR2 as SYGVKD. DNA of the CDR3: TGTGCCATCATTACCAGCGGGGGGAACACAGATACGCAGTATTTT. Protein sequence: CAIITSGGNTDTQYF.

Many counts were recorded for this clonotype. This CDR3 is CASSRSARIVYGYTF. The CDR3 region has the DNA TGTGCCAGCAGTAGAAGCGCAAGGATAGTTTATGGCTACACCTTC. This chain connects TRBV6-1 to TRBJ1-2, with unresolved D. Trimming stripped 5 bases from V and 5 bases from J, with 18 bases between. Germline V gene data show CDR1 as MNHNS and CDR2 as SASEGT. CDR3 size: 15 residues.

This clonotype was recorded at least ten times. This sequence joins TRBV6-2 or TRBV6-3 and TRBJ1-2, with D perhaps TRBD1 (6 bases). This CDR3 region has 17 residues. Looked up from germline, CDR1 is MNHEY and CDR2 is SVGEGT. V dropped 0 bases and J dropped 3 bases, with 17 bases sitting between them. The CDR3 DNA follows: TGTGCCAGCAGTTACTCGGAGGGACACCACCTTGACTATGGCTACACCTTC. Its protein is CASSYSEGHHLDYGYTF.

This clonotype has a handful of counts. The chain employs TRBV15 and TRBJ2-4; D tentatively fits TRBD1 or TRBD2 (6 bases each). Trimming stripped 1 base from V and 4 bases from J, with 17 bases between. Germline CDR1 LNHNV, CDR2 YYDKDF (reference sequence). This CDR3 contains 17 residues. CDR3 in DNA: TGTGCCACCAGCAGAGGGGATTACAGGGAGGTAAAAAACATTCAGTACTTC. It yields the protein CATSRGDYREVKNIQYF.

This clonotype has a count of ten or more. The CDR3 is CASSPTDTYEQYF. The CDR3 DNA reads TGTGCCAGCAGCCCCACGGACACCTACGAGCAGTACTTC. The chain is built from TRBV16 and TRBJ2-7; D possibly corresponds to TRBD1 (5 bases). Trimming took 4 bases from V and 2 from J, leaving 9 bases between them. The V gene's germline CDR1 is KGHSY and CDR2 FQNENV. This CDR3 region has 13 residues.

The V call is TRBV18, the J call TRBJ2-6; maybe TRBD1 (6 bases). Trimming took 4 bases from V and 0 from J, leaving 22 bases between them. The CDR3 is 20 residues long. CDR1 is KGHSH and CDR2 is LQKENI in the germline V gene. The CDR3 sequence: CASSRPGAALQYSGANVLTF. The CDR3 DNA follows: TGTGCCAGCTCACGCCCAGGGGCGGCCCTACAATACTCTGGGGCCAACGTCCTGACTTTC.

Turning to this clonotype: This may arise from a read error, as a much more abundant clone is one base away. The J gene is TRBJ2-1, the V gene TRBV19; no reliable D call. The CDR3 covers 15 residues. From germline, CDR1 is LNHDA and CDR2 SQIVND (reference sequence). The CDR3 bases are TGTGCCAGTAGAATAGATCCCGGATCCTACAATGAGCAGTTCTTC. It encodes CASRIDPGSYNEQFF.